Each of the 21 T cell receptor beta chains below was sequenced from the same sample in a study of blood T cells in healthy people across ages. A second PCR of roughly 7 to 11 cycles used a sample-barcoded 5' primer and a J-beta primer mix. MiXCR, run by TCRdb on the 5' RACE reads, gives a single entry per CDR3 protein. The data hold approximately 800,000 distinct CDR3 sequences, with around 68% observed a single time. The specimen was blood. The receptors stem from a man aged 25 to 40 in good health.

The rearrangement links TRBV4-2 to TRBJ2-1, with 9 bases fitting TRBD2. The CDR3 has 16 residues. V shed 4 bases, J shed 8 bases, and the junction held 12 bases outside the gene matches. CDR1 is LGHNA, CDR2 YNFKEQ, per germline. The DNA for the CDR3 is TGTGCCAGCAGCCCCGGAGTAGCGGGGGTCCAGGATGAGCAGTTCTTC. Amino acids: CASSPGVAGVQDEQFF.

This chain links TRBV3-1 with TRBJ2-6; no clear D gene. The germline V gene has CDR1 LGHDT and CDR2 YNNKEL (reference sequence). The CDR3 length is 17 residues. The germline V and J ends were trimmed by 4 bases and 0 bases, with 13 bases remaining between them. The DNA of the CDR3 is TGTGCCAGCAGCCGCCAAGTTAGGAGCTCTGGGGCCAACGTCCTGACTTTC. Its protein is CASSRQVRSSGANVLTF.

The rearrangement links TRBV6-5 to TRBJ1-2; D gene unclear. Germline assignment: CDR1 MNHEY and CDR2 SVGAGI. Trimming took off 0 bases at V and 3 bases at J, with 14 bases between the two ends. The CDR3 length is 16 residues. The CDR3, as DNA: TGTGCCAGCAGTTACTCGCGGGGAAGTTTAGACTATGGCTACACCTTC. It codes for CASSYSRGSLDYGYTF.

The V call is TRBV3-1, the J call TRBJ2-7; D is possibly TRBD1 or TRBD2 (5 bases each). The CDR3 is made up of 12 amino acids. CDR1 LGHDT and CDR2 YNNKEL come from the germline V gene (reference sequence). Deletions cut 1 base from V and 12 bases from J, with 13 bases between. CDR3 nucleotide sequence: TGTGCCAGCAGCCAAGTAGATGGGGGAATGTACTTC. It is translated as CASSQVDGGMYF.

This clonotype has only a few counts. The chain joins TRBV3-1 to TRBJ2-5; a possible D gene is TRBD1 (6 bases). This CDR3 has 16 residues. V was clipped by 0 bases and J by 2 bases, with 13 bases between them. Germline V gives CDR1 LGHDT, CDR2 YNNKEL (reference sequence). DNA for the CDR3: TGTGCCAGCAGCCAAGATGGAGGACAGCTACAAGAGACCCAGTACTTC. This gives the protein CASSQDGGQLQETQYF.

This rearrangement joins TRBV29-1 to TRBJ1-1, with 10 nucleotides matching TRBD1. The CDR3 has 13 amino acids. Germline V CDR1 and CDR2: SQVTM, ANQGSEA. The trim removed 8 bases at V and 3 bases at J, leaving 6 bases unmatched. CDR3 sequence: CSIRTGGDTEAFF. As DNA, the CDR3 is TGCAGCATAAGGACAGGGGGGGACACTGAAGCTTTCTTT.

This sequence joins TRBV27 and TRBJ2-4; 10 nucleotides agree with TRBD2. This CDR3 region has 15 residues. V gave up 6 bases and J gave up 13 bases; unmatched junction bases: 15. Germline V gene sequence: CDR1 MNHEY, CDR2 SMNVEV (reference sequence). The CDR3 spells CASRQLAGIDNEQYF. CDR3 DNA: TGTGCCAGCAGACAACTAGCGGGGATCGACAATGAGCAGTACTTC.

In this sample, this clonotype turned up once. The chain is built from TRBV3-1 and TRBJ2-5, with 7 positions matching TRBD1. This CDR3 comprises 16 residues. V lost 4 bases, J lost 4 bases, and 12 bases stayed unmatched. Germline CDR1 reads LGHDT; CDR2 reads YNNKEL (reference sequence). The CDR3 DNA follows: TGTGCCAGCAGCCCCGGACAGGTTCAAAAACGAGAGACCCAGTACTTC. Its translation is CASSPGQVQKRETQYF.

This chain's CDR3 is CASSLSWGPRSYGYTF. DNA of the CDR3: TGTGCCAGCAGTTTATCTTGGGGGCCGCGAAGCTATGGCTACACCTTC. The V call is TRBV27, the J call TRBJ1-2, with TRBD1 as a possible D gene (6 bases). CDR1 is MNHEY, CDR2 SMNVEV, per germline (reference sequence). The CDR3 covers 16 residues. V dropped 0 bases and J dropped 4 bases, with 15 bases sitting between them.

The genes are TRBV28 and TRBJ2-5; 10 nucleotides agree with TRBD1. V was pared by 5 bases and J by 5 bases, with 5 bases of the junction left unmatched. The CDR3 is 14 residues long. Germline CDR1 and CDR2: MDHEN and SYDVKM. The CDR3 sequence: CASSTRQGAETQYF. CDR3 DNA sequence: TGTGCCAGCAGTACCAGACAGGGGGCGGAGACCCAGTACTTC.

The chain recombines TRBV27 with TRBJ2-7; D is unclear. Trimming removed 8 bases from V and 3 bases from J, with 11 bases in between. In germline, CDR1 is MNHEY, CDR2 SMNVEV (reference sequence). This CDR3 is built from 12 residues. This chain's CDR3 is CASPCVNYEQYF. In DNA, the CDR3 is TGTGCCAGCCCGTGTGTGAACTACGAGCAGTACTTC.

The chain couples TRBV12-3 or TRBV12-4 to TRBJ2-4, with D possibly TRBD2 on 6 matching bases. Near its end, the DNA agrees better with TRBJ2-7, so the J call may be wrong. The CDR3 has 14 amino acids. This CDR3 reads CASSLKPAGYEQYF. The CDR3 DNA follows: TGTGCCAGCAGTTTAAAGCCAGCGGGCTACGAGCAGTACTTC.

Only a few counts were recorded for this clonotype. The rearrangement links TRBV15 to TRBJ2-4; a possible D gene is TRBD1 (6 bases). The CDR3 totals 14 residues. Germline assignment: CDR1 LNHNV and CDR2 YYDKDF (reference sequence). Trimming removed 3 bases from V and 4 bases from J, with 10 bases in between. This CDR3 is CATSRDSIKNIQYF. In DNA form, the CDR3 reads TGTGCCACCAGCAGGGACAGTATAAAAAACATTCAGTACTTC.

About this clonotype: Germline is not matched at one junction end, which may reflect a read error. The DNA for the CDR3 is TGTGCCAGCAGCGGGGGACAGGGGGTTTACAATGAGCAGTTTTTC. It encodes CASSGGQGVYNEQFF. The genes are TRBV25-1 and TRBJ2-1; TRBD1 matches 11 bases. Germline V gene data show CDR1 as MGHDK and CDR2 as SYGVNS. This CDR3 has 15 amino acids.

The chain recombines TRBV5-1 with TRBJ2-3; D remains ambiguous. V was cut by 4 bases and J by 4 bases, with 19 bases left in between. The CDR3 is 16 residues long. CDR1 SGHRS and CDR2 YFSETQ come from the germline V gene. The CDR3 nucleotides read TGCGCCAGCAGCCCCCGGACCAACCTAGGCGCAGATACGCAGTATTTT. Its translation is CASSPRTNLGADTQYF.

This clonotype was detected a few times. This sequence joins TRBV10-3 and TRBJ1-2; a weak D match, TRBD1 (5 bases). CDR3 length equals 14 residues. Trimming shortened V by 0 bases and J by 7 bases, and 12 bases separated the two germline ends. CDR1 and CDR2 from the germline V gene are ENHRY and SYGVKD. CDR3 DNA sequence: TGTGCCATCAGTGAGTCTATCGGGGCGGTTGGCTACACCTTC. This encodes CAISESIGAVGYTF.

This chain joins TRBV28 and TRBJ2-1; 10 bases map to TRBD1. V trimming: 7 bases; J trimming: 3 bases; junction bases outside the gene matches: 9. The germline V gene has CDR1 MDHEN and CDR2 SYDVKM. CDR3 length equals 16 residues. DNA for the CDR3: TGTGCCAGCAATCCAACCGGGACAGGGGTCTACAATGAGCAGTTCTTC. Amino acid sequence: CASNPTGTGVYNEQFF.

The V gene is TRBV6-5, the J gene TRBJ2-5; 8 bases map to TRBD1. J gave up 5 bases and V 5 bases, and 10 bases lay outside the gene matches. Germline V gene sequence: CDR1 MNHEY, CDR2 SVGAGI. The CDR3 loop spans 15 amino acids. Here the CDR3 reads CASSQGSRGRETQYF. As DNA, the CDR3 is TGTGCCAGCAGTCAGGGCTCCAGGGGGCGGGAGACCCAGTACTTC.

CDR3 in DNA: TGTGCCAGCAGCGGGCCGGGACAGTATCCTTTTAACTATGGCTACACCTTC. It specifies CASSGPGQYPFNYGYTF. The chain couples TRBV7-9 to TRBJ1-2; 7 nucleotides agree with TRBD1. The CDR3 is made up of 17 amino acids. V lost 5 bases, J lost 1 base, and 13 bases stayed unmatched. CDR1 is SEHNR and CDR2 is FQNEAQ in the germline V gene (reference sequence).

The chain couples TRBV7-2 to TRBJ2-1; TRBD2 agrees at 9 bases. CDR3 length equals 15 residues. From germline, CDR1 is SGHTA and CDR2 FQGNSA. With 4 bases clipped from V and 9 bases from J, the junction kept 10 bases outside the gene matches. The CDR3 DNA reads TGTGCCAGCAGCTCCTGGACTAGCGACAGCAGTGAGCAGTTCTTC. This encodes CASSSWTSDSSEQFF.

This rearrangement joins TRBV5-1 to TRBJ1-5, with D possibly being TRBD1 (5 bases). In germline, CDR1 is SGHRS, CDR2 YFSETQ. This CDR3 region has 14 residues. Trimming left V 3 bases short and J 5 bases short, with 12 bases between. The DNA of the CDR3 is TGCGCCAGCAGCTCAAATGCGGGGGATCAGCCCCAGCATTTT. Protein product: CASSSNAGDQPQHF.